This T cell receptor (beta chain) was documented in a study of response to subunit inactivated influenza vaccine. From the RT-PCR reads, TCRdb called clonotypes with MiXCR, one entry per CDR3 protein. This sample has hundreds of thousands of distinct CDR3 sequences; around 15% occur once, and the top ten carry about 7.6%. This clonotype was seen more than once but under ten times. What it binds is unknown. Study results and caveats: That few new T cells are recruited by each seasonal influenza vaccination was the authors' suggestion.

The V gene lost 2 bases and the J gene lost 0 bases, with 14 bases spanning the gap. The CDR3 contains 16 residues. CDR1 is SGHAT, CDR2 FQNNGV, per germline. This TCR was sampled from a man between 50 and 59 years old who received an inactivated influenza vaccine. The rearrangement uses TRBV11-2 and TRBJ2-7, with a tentative D call TRBD2 (5 bases). This sample comprised PBMCs from blood, obtained roughly 15 days before vaccination. The CDR3 sequence is CASSLRVGESSYEQYF. As DNA, the CDR3 is TGTGCCAGCAGCTTACGGGTCGGGGAGAGCTCCTACGAGCAGTACTTC.